This TCR beta chain was sequenced for a study of shared clonotypes between healthy human individuals. Across the whole study: The plates for each donor numbered three CD4 naive, three CD4 memory, two CD8 naive and one CD8 memory. Study-wide results and limits: Blood alone was sampled, and tissue repertoires likely differ.

The naive CD8 fraction comprised CD45RO-negative cells positively selected for CCR7 and excluded terminally differentiated effector memory CD45RA+ cells. Healthy and HIV-negative, the adult donors had no recent acute infections or vaccinations. On this clone: Its antigen is not identified.

The germline V gene has CDR1 SGDLS and CDR2 YYNGEE. The CDR3 has 13 residues. Between the trimmed V and J ends, which lost 0 bases and 3 bases, there was a span of 7 bases. Profiling relied on immunoSEQ multiplex PCR, and the TCRdb table lists in-frame clones only, not all of them. This repertoire shows around 1.9 million clones, 90% to 95% found once; its top ten account for approximately 1.6%. Material for sequencing was naive CD8+ T cells from PBMCs. V gene TRBV9 combines with J gene TRBJ2-7; D not resolved. The receptor was derived from a man in his late teens or twenties in good health. Some clones in this sample may be carry-over from other donors' samples. The CDR3 nucleotides are TGTGCCAGCAGCGTAGAGGACGACTACGAGCAGTACTTC. Amino acid sequence: CASSVEDDYEQYF.